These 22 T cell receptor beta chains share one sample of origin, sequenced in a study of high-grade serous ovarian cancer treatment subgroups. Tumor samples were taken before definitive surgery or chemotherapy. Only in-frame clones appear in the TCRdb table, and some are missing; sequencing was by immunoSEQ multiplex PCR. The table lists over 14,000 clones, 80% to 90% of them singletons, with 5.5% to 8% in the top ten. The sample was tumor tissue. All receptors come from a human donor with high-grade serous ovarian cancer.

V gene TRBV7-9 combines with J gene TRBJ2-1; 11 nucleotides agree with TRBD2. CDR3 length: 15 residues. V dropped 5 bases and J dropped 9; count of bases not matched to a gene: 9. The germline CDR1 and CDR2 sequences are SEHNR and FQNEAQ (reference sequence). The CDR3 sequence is CASSILAGGPGEQFF. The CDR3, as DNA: TGTGCCAGCAGCATTTTAGCGGGGGGGCCTGGTGAGCAGTTCTTC.

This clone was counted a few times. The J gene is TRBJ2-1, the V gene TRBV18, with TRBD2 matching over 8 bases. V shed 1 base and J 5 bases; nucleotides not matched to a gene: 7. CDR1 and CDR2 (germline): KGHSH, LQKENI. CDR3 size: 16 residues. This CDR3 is CASSPQMGTSHNEQFF. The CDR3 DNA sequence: TGTGCCAGCTCACCACAAATGGGGACTAGTCACAATGAGCAGTTCTTC. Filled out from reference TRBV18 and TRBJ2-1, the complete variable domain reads NAGVMQNPRHLVRRRGQEARLRCSPMKGHSHVYWYRQLPEEGLKFMVYLQKENIIDESGMPKERFSAEFPKEGPSILRIQQVVRGDSAAYFCASSPQMGTSHNEQFFGPGTRLTVL.

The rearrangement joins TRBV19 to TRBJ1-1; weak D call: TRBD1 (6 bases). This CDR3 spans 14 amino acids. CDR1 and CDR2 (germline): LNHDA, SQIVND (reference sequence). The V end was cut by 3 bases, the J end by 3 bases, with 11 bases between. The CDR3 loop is CASSIPGEDTEAFF. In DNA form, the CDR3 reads TGTGCCAGTAGTATCCCAGGGGAGGACACTGAAGCTTTCTTT.

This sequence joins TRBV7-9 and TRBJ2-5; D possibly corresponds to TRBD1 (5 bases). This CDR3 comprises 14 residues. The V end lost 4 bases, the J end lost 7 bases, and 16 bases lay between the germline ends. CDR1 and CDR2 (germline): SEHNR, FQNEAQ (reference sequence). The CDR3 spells CASSSRQRGRTQYF. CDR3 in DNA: TGTGCCAGCAGCTCGAGACAGCGTGGTCGGACCCAGTACTTC.

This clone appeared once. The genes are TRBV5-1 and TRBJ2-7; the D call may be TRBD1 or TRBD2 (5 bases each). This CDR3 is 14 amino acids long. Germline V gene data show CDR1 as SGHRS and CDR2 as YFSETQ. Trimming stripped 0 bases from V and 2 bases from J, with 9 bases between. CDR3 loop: CASSLAQGAYEQYF. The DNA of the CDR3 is TGCGCCAGCAGCTTGGCCCAGGGAGCCTACGAGCAGTACTTC.

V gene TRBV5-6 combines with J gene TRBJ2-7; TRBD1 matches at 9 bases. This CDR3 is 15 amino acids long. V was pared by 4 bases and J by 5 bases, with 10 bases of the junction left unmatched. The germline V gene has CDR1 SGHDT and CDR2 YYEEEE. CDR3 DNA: TGTGCCAGCAGCCCAGATACAGGGGGCAGGAACGAGCAGTACTTC. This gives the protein CASSPDTGGRNEQYF.

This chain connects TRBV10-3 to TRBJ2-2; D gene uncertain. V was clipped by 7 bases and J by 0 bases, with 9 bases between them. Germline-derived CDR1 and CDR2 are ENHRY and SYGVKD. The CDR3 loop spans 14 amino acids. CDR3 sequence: CAITQAANTGELFF. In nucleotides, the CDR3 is TGTGCCATCACTCAGGCCGCGAACACCGGGGAGCTGTTTTTT.

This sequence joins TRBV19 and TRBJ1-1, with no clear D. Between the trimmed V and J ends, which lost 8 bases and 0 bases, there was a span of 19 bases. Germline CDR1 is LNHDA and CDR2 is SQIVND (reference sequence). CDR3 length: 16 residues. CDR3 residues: CASYPPHSALNTEAFF. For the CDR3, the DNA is TGTGCCAGTTACCCCCCCCACTCGGCCCTGAACACTGAAGCTTTCTTT.

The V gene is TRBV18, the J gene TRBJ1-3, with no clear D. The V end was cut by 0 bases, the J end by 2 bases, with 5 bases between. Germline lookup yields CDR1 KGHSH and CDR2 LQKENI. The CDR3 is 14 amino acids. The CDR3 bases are TGTGCCAGCTCACCACCGGCTACTGGAAACACCATATATTTT. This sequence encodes CASSPPATGNTIYF.

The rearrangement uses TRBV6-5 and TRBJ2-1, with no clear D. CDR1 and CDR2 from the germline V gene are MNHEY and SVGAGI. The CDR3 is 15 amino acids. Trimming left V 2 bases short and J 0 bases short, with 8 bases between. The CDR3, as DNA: TGTGCCAGCAGTTACGGTTCAAGCTCCTACAATGAGCAGTTCTTC. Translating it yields CASSYGSSSYNEQFF.

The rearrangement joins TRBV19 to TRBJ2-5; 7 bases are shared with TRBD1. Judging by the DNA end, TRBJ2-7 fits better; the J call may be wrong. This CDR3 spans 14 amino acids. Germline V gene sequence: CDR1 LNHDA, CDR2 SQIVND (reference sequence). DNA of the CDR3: TGTGCCAGTAGTATAAAAGGGGGCTACTACGAGCAGTACTTC. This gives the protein CASSIKGGYYEQYF.

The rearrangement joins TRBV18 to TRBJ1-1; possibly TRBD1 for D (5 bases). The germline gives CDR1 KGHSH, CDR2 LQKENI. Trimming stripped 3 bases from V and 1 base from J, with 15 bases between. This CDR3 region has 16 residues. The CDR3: CASSPLGGTGNTEAFF. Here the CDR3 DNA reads TGTGCCAGCTCACCCCTTGGAGGAACAGGGAACACTGAAGCTTTCTTT. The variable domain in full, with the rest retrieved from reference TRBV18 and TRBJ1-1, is NAGVMQNPRHLVRRRGQEARLRCSPMKGHSHVYWYRQLPEEGLKFMVYLQKENIIDESGMPKERFSAEFPKEGPSILRIQQVVRGDSAAYFCASSPLGGTGNTEAFFGQGTRLTVV.

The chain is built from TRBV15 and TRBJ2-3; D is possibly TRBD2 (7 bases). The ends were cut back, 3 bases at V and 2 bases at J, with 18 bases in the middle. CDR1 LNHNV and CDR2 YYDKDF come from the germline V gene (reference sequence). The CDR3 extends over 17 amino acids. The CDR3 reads CATSRPSRGASTDTQYF. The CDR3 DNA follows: TGTGCCACCAGCAGGCCTAGCCGGGGGGCGTCCACAGATACGCAGTATTTT.

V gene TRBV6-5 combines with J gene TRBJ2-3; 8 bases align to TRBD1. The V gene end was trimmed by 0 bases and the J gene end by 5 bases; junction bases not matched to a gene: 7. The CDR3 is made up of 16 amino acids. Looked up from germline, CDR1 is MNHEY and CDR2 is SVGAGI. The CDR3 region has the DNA TGTGCCAGCAGTTACTCGCGACAGGGGATGGGAGATACGCAGTATTTT. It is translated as CASSYSRQGMGDTQYF.

The CDR3 spells CASSIVGATDTQYF. CDR3 DNA: TGTGCCAGTAGTATAGTGGGCGCTACAGATACGCAGTATTTT. This chain connects TRBV19 to TRBJ2-3, with D hard to call. The CDR3 runs 14 residues. Germline CDR1 LNHDA, CDR2 SQIVND (reference sequence). V gave up 1 base and J gave up 3 bases, with 8 bases separating them.

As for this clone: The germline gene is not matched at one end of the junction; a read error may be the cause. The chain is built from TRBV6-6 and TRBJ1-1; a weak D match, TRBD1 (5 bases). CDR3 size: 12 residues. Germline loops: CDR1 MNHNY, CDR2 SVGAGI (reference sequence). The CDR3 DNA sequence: TGTGCCAGCAGTTACTTCGCTGGGGCACCCTCATTT. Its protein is CASSYFAGAPSF.

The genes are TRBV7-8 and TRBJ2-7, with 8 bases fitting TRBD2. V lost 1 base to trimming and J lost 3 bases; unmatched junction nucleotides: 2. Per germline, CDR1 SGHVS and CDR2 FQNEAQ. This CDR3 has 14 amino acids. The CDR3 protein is CASSLGGTSYEQYF. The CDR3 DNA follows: TGTGCCAGCAGCTTAGGTGGGACTAGCTACGAGCAGTACTTC.

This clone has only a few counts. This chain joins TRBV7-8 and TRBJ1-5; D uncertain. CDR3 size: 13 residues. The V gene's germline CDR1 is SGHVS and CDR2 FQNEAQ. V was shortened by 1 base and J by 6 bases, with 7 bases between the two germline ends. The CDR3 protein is CASSLGVSQPQHF. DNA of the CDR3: TGTGCCAGCAGCTTAGGGGTCTCTCAGCCCCAGCATTTT.

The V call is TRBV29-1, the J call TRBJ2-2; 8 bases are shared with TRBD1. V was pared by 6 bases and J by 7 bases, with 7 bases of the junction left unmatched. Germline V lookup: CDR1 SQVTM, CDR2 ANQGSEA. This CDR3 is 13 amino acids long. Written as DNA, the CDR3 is TGCAGCGTGAGCGGACAGGGTAACGGGGAGCTGTTTTTT. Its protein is CSVSGQGNGELFF.

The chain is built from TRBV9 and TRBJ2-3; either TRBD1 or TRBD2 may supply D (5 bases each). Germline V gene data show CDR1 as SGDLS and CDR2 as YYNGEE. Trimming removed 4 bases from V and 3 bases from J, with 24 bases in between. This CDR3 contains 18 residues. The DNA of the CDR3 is TGTGCCAGCAGCCCCACAGGCGGGTGGGGAAGGGAAACAGATACGCAGTATTTT. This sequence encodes CASSPTGGWGRETDTQYF.

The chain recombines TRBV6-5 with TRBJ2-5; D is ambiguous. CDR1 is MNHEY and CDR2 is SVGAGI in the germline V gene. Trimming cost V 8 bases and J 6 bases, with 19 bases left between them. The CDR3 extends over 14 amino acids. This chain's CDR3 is CASRLGVVSKTQYF. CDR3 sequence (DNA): TGTGCCAGCCGCCTCGGTGTAGTTAGTAAGACCCAGTACTTC.

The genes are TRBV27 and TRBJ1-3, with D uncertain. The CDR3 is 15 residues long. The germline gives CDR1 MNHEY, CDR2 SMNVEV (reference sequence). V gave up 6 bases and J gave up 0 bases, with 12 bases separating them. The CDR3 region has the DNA TGTGCCAGCAGGGCCTCCACTGACTCTGGAAACACCATATATTTT. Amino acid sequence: CASRASTDSGNTIYF.